The clone carrying this T cell receptor beta chain was seen a few times. These data come from a study of blood T cell repertoires in COVID-19. Sequencing was performed with immunoSEQ multiplex PCR; in TCRdb, only in-frame clones are kept and a portion is missing. The sample shows 240,000 or so clones, roughly 79% of them seen only once. The CDR3 spans 15 residues. The ends were cut back, 2 bases at V and 3 bases at J, with 10 bases in the middle. Per germline, CDR1 MGHRA and CDR2 YSYEKL. During active infection, Seattle patients enrolled and were then monitored through disease. The rearrangement links TRBV4-1 to TRBJ1-4, with a tentative D call TRBD1 (6 bases). This clonotype was sampled from a woman aged 80 or over with COVID-19, enrolled during active disease. The sequencing sample was made of peripheral blood. CDR3 coding DNA: TGCGCCAGCAGCCAACGGGGGGCTTCTAATGAAAAACTGTTTTTT. It codes for CASSQRGASNEKLFF.